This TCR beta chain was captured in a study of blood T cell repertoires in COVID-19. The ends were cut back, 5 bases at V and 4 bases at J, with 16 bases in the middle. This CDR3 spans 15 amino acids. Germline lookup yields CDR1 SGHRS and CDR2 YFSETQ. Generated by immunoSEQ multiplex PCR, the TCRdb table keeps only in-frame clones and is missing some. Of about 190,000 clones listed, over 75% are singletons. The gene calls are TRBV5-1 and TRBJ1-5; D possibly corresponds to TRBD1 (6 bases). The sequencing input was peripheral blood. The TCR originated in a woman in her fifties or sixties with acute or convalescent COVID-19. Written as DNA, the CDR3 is TGCGCCAGCAGTTCTGGGGGCGCGTGGAATCAGCCCCAGCATTTT. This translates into CASSSGGAWNQPQHF. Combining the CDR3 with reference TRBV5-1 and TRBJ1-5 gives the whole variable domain KAGVTQTPRYLIKTRGQQVTLSCSPISGHRSVSWYQQTPGQGLQFLFEYFSETQRNKGNFPGRFSGRQFSNSRSEMNVSTLELGDSALYLCASSSGGAWNQPQHFGDGTRLSIL.